The 26 T cell receptor beta chains reported below all come from one sample, sequenced in a study of blood T cell repertoires in COVID-19. The method was immunoSEQ multiplex PCR; TCRdb's version includes in-frame clones alone and lacks a portion of them. Here the sample spans some 250,000 clones, about nine tenths being singletons. Sequenced: PBMCs or T cells enriched from blood (not recorded which). The receptors were sampled from a woman aged 25 to 39 with acute COVID-19.

The CDR3 spells CASSLTPTGAKTNYGYTF. The CDR3 DNA is TGTGCCAGCAGCTTAACCCCTACAGGGGCCAAAACTAACTATGGCTACACCTTC. The chain employs TRBV7-9 and TRBJ1-2; 7 bases align to TRBD1. The V gene end was trimmed by 2 bases and the J gene end by 0 bases; junction bases not matched to a gene: 12. This CDR3 contains 18 residues. The germline V gene encodes CDR1 SEHNR and CDR2 FQNEAQ (reference sequence).

V usage is TRBV15 and J usage is TRBJ1-2, with D possibly TRBD1 on 5 matching bases. Deletions cut 2 bases from V and 2 bases from J, with 15 bases between. This CDR3 spans 16 amino acids. Per the germline V gene, CDR1 is LNHNV and CDR2 is YYDKDF (reference sequence). CDR3 sequence: CATSRHSGATNYGYTF. The CDR3 region has the DNA TGTGCCACCAGCAGACACAGCGGGGCTACAAACTATGGCTACACCTTC.

The chain couples TRBV5-1 to TRBJ2-2; D is perhaps TRBD1 (6 bases). The germline V gene encodes CDR1 SGHRS and CDR2 YFSETQ. The CDR3 contains 16 residues. With 4 bases removed from V and 4 bases from J, the gap between germline ends came to 17 bases. CDR3 residues: CASSGGQGRTTGELFF. The CDR3 bases are TGCGCCAGCAGCGGCGGTCAGGGGCGAACCACCGGGGAGCTGTTTTTT.

The chain has TRBV5-4 and TRBJ1-2, with 10 bases lining up with TRBD1. CDR3 length: 14 residues. Losses at the gene ends were 2 bases for V and 3 bases for J; bases not matched to a gene: 1. Germline V gene lookup returns CDR1 SGHNT and CDR2 YYREEE (reference sequence). The CDR3: CASSLGQGDYGYTF. DNA for the CDR3: TGTGCCAGCAGCTTAGGACAGGGGGACTATGGCTACACCTTC.

The chain combines TRBV14 with TRBJ1-1, with 9 positions matching TRBD1. Germline V gene lookup returns CDR1 SGHDN and CDR2 FVKESK. V gave up 1 base and J gave up 5 bases; unmatched junction bases: 2. This CDR3 comprises 14 residues. CDR3 protein: CASSQATGGTEAFF. The CDR3 DNA reads as TGTGCCAGCAGCCAAGCGACAGGGGGTACTGAAGCTTTCTTT.

The V and J genes are TRBV14 and TRBJ2-2; D not resolved. Germline V lookup: CDR1 SGHDN, CDR2 FVKESK. The CDR3 length is 13 residues. V was trimmed by 4 bases and J by 4 bases, leaving 7 bases between them. The CDR3 sequence is CASSRARTGELFF. CDR3 nucleotide sequence: TGTGCCAGCAGCCGTGCGCGCACCGGGGAGCTGTTTTTT.

The V gene is TRBV9, the J gene TRBJ2-5; 12 nucleotides match TRBD2. This CDR3 region has 19 residues. V lost 7 bases and J lost 2; bases outside the gene matches: 18. CDR1 is SGDLS, CDR2 YYNGEE, per germline. The CDR3 DNA sequence: TGTGCCAGCCCCTCAAGTCCCCTAGCGGGGGGGCTGGGGCAAGAGACCCAGTACTTC. Its translation: CASPSSPLAGGLGQETQYF.

The gene calls are TRBV19 and TRBJ2-3; D is perhaps TRBD2 (6 bases). Germline values: CDR1 LNHDA, CDR2 SQIVND (reference sequence). The V end lost 8 bases, the J end lost 0 bases, and 18 bases lay between the germline ends. The CDR3 runs to 16 residues. CDR3: CASSLAGSTSTDTQYF. The DNA for the CDR3 is TGTGCCAGTTCCCTCGCCGGGAGTACTAGCACAGATACGCAGTATTTT.

CDR3 bases: TGTGCCAGTACCACAGGGACCCTTGAAGCTTTCTTT. Amino acid sequence: CASTTGTLEAFF. The chain couples TRBV19 to TRBJ1-1, with a possible D match to TRBD1 (6 bases). V shed 7 bases and J shed 7 bases, with 13 bases lying between them. Germline loops: CDR1 LNHDA, CDR2 SQIVND (reference sequence). This CDR3 comprises 12 residues.

J is TRBJ2-2 and V is TRBV5-1; D perhaps matches TRBD1 (5 bases). The CDR3 extends over 16 amino acids. Germline V CDR1 and CDR2: SGHRS, YFSETQ. V was shortened by 0 bases and J by 0 bases, with 9 bases between the two germline ends. The CDR3 loop is CASSLGGQTNTGELFF. DNA for the CDR3: TGCGCCAGCAGCTTGGGCGGACAAACGAACACCGGGGAGCTGTTTTTT.

The V gene is TRBV5-6, the J gene TRBJ2-2; the D gene is possibly TRBD2 (6 bases). Germline V gene lookup returns CDR1 SGHDT and CDR2 YYEEEE. This CDR3 contains 12 residues. V was trimmed by 4 bases and J by 5 bases, leaving 6 bases between them. The CDR3, as DNA: TGTGCCAGCAGCCGGGGGACCGGGGAGCTGTTTTTT. This codes for CASSRGTGELFF.

The genes are TRBV5-4 and TRBJ1-6; D is uncertain. V was trimmed by 3 bases and J by 7 bases, leaving 14 bases between them. The CDR3 covers 15 residues. Germline V gene lookup returns CDR1 SGHNT and CDR2 YYREEE (reference sequence). The CDR3 nucleotides read TGTGCCAGCAGCTCAGCCGGGGAGCGGAATTCACCCCTCCACTTT. Translation: CASSSAGERNSPLHF.

V and J are TRBV5-1 and TRBJ1-1; D gene unclear. The V end lost 2 bases, the J end lost 1 base, and 12 bases lay between the germline ends. From germline, CDR1 is SGHRS and CDR2 YFSETQ. This CDR3 region has 15 residues. CDR3 sequence (DNA): TGCGCCAGCAGCTTTGGGCCCACCGGGAACACTGAAGCTTTCTTT. Residues: CASSFGPTGNTEAFF.

This clone was counted many times. The chain has TRBV6-5 and TRBJ2-3; the D gene is possibly TRBD2 (5 bases). The germline V and J ends were trimmed by 2 bases and 9 bases, with 6 bases remaining between them. Germline lookup yields CDR1 MNHEY and CDR2 SVGAGI. The CDR3 runs to 11 residues. The CDR3 coding sequence is TGTGCCAGCAGTTACCCGGGGACGCAGTATTTT. Its translation: CASSYPGTQYF.

V usage is TRBV19 and J usage is TRBJ1-1, with D unclear. The ends were cut back, 3 bases at V and 0 bases at J, with 17 bases in the middle. The CDR3 length is 17 residues. Germline CDR1 reads LNHDA; CDR2 reads SQIVND (reference sequence). This CDR3 reads CASSMWSTTGLNTEAFF. The CDR3 coding sequence is TGTGCCAGTAGTATGTGGAGCACGACGGGGTTGAACACTGAAGCTTTCTTT.

The gene calls are TRBV12-3 or TRBV12-4 and TRBJ1-2; possible D gene TRBD1, 6 bases. The CDR3 spans 13 residues. Trimming took off 7 bases at V and 4 bases at J, with 13 bases between the two ends. The CDR3 here is CASTATGSYGYTF. DNA of the CDR3: TGTGCCAGCACCGCCACAGGGTCCTATGGCTACACCTTC.

The genes are TRBV27 and TRBJ1-1; D is perhaps TRBD1 (6 bases). With 5 bases removed from V and 3 bases from J, the gap between germline ends came to 16 bases. Germline V lookup: CDR1 MNHEY, CDR2 SMNVEV (reference sequence). This CDR3 is built from 15 residues. CDR3 sequence: CASSPRQERYTEAFF. The CDR3, as DNA: TGTGCCAGCAGTCCCCGACAGGAAAGGTACACTGAAGCTTTCTTT.

The chain combines TRBV18 with TRBJ1-6; D gene ambiguous. V was trimmed by 2 bases and J by 2 bases, leaving 7 bases between them. Germline V gives CDR1 KGHSH, CDR2 LQKENI. This CDR3 is built from 15 residues. Here the CDR3 reads CASSPTDTYNSPLHF. CDR3 bases: TGTGCCAGCTCACCAACAGATACCTATAATTCACCCCTCCACTTT. The full variable domain, in which reference TRBV18 and TRBJ1-6 provide the parts outside the CDR3, is NAGVMQNPRHLVRRRGQEARLRCSPMKGHSHVYWYRQLPEEGLKFMVYLQKENIIDESGMPKERFSAEFPKEGPSILRIQQVVRGDSAAYFCASSPTDTYNSPLHFGNGTRLTVT.

The genes are TRBV7-8 and TRBJ2-7; 7 bases line up with TRBD1. CDR3 size: 13 residues. The germline CDR1 and CDR2 sequences are SGHVS and FQNEAQ. V trimming: 7 bases; J trimming: 9 bases; junction bases outside the gene matches: 12. The CDR3 region is CASTFDRAKGQYF. Written as DNA, the CDR3 is TGTGCCAGCACCTTTGACAGGGCTAAGGGGCAGTACTTC.

The rearrangement joins TRBV7-2 to TRBJ1-2, with D hard to call. The CDR3 sequence is 15 residues long. Looked up from germline, CDR1 is SGHTA and CDR2 is FQGNSA. V was clipped by 4 bases and J by 8 bases, with 20 bases between them. The CDR3 region is CASSSGPPPDRGYTF. The CDR3 DNA follows: TGTGCCAGCAGCTCTGGCCCTCCCCCAGATCGAGGCTACACCTTC.

The J gene is TRBJ1-6, the V gene TRBV6-4; D unresolved. V was cut by 2 bases and J by 6 bases, with 8 bases left in between. Per the germline V gene, CDR1 is MRHNA and CDR2 is SNTAGT. The CDR3 spans 14 residues. The CDR3 loop reads CASSDQASNSPLHF. The CDR3, as DNA: TGTGCCAGCAGTGACCAGGCCTCTAATTCACCCCTCCACTTT.

The chain joins TRBV19 to TRBJ1-1; TRBD1 matches at 7 bases. The germline V gene encodes CDR1 LNHDA and CDR2 SQIVND (reference sequence). The ends lost 5 bases at V and 6 bases at J; junction bases unmatched: 9. The CDR3 runs to 14 residues. The CDR3: CASSQRQGYAEAFF. In DNA form, the CDR3 reads TGTGCCAGTAGTCAACGACAGGGCTACGCTGAAGCTTTCTTT.

The rearrangement joins TRBV5-4 to TRBJ2-4; D not resolved. The CDR3 runs to 14 residues. V lost 0 bases and J lost 4, with 8 bases in between. Germline V lookup: CDR1 SGHNT, CDR2 YYREEE (reference sequence). In nucleotides, the CDR3 is TGTGCCAGCAGCTTGGTGGCAGATAAAAACATTCAGTACTTC. It translates to CASSLVADKNIQYF.

At least ten counts were recorded for this clone. The rearrangement joins TRBV11-3 to TRBJ2-7; D is ambiguous. Germline assignment: CDR1 SGHNT and CDR2 YENEEA. Trimming cost V 4 bases and J 6 bases, with 16 bases left between them. This CDR3 is 14 amino acids long. The CDR3 DNA reads as TGTGCCAGCAGCTGGAGTGCCGGGTGGTTCGAGCAGTACTTC. Translation gives CASSWSAGWFEQYF.

J is TRBJ1-6 and V is TRBV19; 9 bases line up with TRBD1. V was clipped by 4 bases and J by 5 bases; unmatched bases: 9. CDR1 is LNHDA, CDR2 SQIVND, per germline (reference sequence). The CDR3 contains 17 residues. The CDR3 loop is CASSTLQGARDNSPLHF. CDR3 DNA sequence: TGTGCCAGTAGTACCCTACAGGGGGCTAGAGATAATTCACCCCTCCACTTT.

This rearrangement joins TRBV7-2 to TRBJ1-2, with D unresolved. Trimming removed 5 bases at V and 2 bases at J, with 12 bases between. This CDR3 region has 14 residues. Germline values: CDR1 SGHTA, CDR2 FQGNSA. In nucleotides, the CDR3 is TGTGCCAGCAGCCCCCCCGGGAGGAACTATGGCTACACCTTC. It translates to CASSPPGRNYGYTF.